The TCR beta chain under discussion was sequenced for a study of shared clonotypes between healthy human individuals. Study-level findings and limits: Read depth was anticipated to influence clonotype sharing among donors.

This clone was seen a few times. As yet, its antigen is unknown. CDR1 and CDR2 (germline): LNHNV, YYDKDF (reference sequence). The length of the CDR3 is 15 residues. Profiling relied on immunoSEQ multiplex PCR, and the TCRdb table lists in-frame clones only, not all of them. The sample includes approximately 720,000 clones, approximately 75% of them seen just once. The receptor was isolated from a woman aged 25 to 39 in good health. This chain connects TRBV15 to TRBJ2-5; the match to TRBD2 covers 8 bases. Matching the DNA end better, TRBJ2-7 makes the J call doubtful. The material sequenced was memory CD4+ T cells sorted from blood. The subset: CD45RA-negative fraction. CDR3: CATSRGLSGSGEQYF. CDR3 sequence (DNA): TGTGCCACCAGCAGAGGACTAAGCGGGAGCGGCGAGCAGTACTTC.